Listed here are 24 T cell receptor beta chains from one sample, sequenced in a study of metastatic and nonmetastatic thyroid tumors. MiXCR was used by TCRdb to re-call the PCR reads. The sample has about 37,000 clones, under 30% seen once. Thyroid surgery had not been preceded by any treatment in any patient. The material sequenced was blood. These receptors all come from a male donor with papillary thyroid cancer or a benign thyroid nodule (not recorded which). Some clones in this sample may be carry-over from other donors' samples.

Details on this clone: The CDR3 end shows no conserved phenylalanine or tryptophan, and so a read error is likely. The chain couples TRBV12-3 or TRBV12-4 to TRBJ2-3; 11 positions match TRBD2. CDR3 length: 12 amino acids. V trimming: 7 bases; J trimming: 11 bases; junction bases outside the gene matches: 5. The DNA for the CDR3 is TGTGCCAGCATAGGGACTAGCGGTAAGCAGTATCTT. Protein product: CASIGTSGKQYL.

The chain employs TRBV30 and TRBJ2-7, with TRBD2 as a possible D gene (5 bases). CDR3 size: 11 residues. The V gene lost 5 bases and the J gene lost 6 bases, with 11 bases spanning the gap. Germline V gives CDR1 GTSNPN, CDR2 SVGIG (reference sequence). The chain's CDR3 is CAWGGSFEQYF. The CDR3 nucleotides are TGTGCCTGGGGTGGGAGCTTCGAGCAGTACTTC. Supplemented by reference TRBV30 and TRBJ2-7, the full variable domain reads SQTIHQWPATLVQPVGSPLSLECTVEGTSNPNLYWYRQAAGRGLQLLFYSVGIGQISSEVPQNLSASRPQDRQFILSSKKLLLSDSGFYLCAWGGSFEQYFGPGTRLTVT.

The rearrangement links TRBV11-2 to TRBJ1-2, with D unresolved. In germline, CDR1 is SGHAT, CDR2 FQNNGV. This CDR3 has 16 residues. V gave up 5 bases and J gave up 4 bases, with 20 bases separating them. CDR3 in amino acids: CASSPRPLIASYGYTF. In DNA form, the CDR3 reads TGTGCCAGCAGCCCCCGACCCTTAATAGCCAGCTATGGCTACACCTTC.

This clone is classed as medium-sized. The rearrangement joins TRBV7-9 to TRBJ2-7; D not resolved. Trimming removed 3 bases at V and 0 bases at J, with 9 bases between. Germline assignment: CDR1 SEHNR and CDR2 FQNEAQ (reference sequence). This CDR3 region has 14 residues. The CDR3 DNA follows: TGTGCCAGCAGCTTGCTACCGATCTCCTACGAGCAGTACTTC. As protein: CASSLLPISYEQYF.

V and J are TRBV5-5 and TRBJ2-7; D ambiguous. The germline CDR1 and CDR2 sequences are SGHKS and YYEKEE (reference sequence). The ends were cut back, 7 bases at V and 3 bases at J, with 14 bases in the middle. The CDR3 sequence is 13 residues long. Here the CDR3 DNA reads TGTGCCAGCCAGGTAGGTAGGCACTACGAGCAGTACGTC. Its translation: CASQVGRHYEQYV.

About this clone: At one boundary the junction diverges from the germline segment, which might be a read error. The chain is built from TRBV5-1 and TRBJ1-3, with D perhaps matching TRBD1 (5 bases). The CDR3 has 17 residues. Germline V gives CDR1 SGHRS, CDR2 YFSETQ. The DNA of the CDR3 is TGCGCCAGCAGCCCCCGCGGGGGTACAGGATCGGGAAACACCATATATTTC. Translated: CASSPRGGTGSGNTIYF.

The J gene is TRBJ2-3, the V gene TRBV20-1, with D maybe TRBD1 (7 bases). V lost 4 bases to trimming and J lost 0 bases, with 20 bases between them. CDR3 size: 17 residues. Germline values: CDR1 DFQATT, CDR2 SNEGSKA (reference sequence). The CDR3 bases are TGCAGTGCTAACTTGGGCCCGCCAGGGGGGAGCACAGATACGCAGTATTTT. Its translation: CSANLGPPGGSTDTQYF.

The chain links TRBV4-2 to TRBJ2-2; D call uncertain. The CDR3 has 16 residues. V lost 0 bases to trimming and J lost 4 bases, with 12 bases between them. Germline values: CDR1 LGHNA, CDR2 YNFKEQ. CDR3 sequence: CASSQDWRGGTGELFF. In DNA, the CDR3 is TGTGCCAGCAGCCAAGATTGGCGCGGCGGCACCGGGGAGCTGTTTTTT.

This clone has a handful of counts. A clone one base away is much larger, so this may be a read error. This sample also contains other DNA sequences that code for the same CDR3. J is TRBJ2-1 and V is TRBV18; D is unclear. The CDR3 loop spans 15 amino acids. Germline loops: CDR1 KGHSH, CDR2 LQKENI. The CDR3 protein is CASSPRGNSYNEQFF. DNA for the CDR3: TGTGCCAGCTCCCCACGTGGAAACTCCTACAATGAGCAGTTCTTC.

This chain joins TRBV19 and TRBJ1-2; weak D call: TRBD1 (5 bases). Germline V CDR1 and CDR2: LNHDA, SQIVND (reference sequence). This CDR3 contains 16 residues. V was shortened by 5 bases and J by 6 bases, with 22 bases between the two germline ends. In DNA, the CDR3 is TGTGCCAGTAGTTTCTCCCCCGGAGGGGATGGAGATGGCTACACCTTC. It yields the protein CASSFSPGGDGDGYTF.

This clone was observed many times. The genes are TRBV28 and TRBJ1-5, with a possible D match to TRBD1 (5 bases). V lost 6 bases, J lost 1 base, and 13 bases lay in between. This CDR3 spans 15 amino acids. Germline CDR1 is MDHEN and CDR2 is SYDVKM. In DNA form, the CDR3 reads TGTGCCAGCAGACCCCCGGGGGGAAGCAATCAGCCCCAGCATTTT. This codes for CASRPPGGSNQPQHF.

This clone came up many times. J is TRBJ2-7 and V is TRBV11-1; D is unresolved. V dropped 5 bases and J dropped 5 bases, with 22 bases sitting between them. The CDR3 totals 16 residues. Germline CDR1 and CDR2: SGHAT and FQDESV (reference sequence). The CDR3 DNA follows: TGTGCCAGCAGCCCCCGGCCAGACTTAAGAGTCCACGAGCAGTACTTC. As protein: CASSPRPDLRVHEQYF.

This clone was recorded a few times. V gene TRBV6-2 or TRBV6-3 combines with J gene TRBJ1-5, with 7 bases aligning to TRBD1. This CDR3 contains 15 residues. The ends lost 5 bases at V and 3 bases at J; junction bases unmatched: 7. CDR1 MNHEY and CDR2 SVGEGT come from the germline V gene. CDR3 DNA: TGTGCCAGCAGTCCCGGACAGGAAAACAATCAGCCCCAGCATTTT. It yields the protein CASSPGQENNQPQHF.

CDR3 DNA: TGCGCCAGCAGCCTAGGACTCTCCAGCTCCTACGAGCAGTACTTC. Its translation is CASSLGLSSSYEQYF. The V call is TRBV5-1, the J call TRBJ2-7; possibly TRBD2 for D (5 bases). V lost 4 bases and J lost 0, with 14 bases in between. Germline assignment: CDR1 SGHRS and CDR2 YFSETQ. CDR3 size: 15 residues.

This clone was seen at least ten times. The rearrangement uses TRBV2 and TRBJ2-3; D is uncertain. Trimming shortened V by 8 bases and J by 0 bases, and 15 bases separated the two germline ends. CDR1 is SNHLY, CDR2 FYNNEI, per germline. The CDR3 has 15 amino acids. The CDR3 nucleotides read TGTGCCAGCGGGCAGTGGACGGCTAGCACAGATACGCAGTATTTT. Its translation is CASGQWTASTDTQYF.

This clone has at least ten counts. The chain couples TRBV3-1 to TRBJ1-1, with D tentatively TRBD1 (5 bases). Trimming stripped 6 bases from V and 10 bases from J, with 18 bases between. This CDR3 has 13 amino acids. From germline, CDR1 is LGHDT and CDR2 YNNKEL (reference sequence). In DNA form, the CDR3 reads TGTGCCAGCAGGTTCAGAGGGGAGGAGGTAGCTTTCTTT. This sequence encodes CASRFRGEEVAFF.

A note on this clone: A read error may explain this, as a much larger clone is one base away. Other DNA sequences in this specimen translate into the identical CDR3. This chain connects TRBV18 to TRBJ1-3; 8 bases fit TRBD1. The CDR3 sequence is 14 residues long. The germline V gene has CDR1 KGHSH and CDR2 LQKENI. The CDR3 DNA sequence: TGCGCCAGCGCCGGACAGGGCTCTGGAAACACCATATATTTT. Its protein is CASAGQGSGNTIYF. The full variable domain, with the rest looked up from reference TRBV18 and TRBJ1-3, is NAGVMQNPRHLVRRRGQEARLRCSPMKGHSHVYWYRQLPEEGLKFMVYLQKENIIDESGMPKERFSAEFPKEGPSILRIQQVVRGDSAAYFCASAGQGSGNTIYFGEGSWLTVV.

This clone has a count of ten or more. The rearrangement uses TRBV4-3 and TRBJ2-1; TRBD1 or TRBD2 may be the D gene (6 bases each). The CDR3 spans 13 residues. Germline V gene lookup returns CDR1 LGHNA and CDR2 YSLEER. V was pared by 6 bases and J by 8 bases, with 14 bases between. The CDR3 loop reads CASSGSGEDEQFF. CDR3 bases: TGCGCCAGCAGTGGATCAGGGGAGGATGAGCAGTTCTTC.

This chain's CDR3 is CASSLAKGTEAFF. CDR3 sequence (DNA): TGTGCCAGCAGCTTGGCTAAAGGCACTGAAGCTTTCTTT. This chain links TRBV5-8 with TRBJ1-1; D is unresolved. The CDR3 loop spans 13 amino acids. CDR1 is SGHTS, CDR2 YDEGEE, per germline. Trimming pared 0 bases from V and 4 bases from J, leaving 7 bases between.

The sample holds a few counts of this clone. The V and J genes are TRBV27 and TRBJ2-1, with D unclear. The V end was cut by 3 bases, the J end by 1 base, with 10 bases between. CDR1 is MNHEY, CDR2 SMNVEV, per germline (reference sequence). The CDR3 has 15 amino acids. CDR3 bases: TGTGCCAGCAGTTTTTTGGGGTCGTCCTACAATGAGCAGTTCTTC. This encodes CASSFLGSSYNEQFF.

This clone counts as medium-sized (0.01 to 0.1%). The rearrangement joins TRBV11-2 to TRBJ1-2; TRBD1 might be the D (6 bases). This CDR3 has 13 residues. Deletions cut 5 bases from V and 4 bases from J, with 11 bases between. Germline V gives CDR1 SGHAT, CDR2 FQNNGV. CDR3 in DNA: TGTGCCAGCAGCCCGGGACACGGCTATGGCTACACCTTC. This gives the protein CASSPGHGYGYTF.

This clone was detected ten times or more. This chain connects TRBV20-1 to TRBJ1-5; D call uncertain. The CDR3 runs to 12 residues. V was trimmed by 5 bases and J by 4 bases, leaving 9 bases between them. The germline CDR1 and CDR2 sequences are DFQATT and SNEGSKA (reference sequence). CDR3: CSAQTRNQPQHF. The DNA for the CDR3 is TGCAGTGCTCAAACCCGTAATCAGCCCCAGCATTTT.

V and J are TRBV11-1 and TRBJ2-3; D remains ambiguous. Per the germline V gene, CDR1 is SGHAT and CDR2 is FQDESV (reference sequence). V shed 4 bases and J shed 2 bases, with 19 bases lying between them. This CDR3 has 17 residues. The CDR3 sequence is CASSSGQAFGLTDTQYF. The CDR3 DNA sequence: TGTGCCAGCAGCTCGGGTCAGGCCTTTGGGCTCACAGATACGCAGTATTTT.

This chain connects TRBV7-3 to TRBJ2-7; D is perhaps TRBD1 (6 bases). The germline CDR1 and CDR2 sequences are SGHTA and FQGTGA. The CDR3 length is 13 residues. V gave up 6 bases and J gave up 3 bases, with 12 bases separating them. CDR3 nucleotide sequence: TGTGCCAGCAGTCGAGGGGGAGACTACGAGCAGTACTTC. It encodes CASSRGGDYEQYF.